The entry below describes one T cell receptor (beta chain). What it recognizes is unknown. Patients aged 18 to 65 had newly diagnosed hyperthyroidism lasting under 2 months. Diagnosis relied on clinical symptoms, serum thyroxine and TRAb, thyroid ultrasound and orbital computed tomography. The data were obtained in a study of T cells in Graves' hyperthyroidism and ophthalmopathy. Findings and caveats of the study: Ophthalmopathy onset followed model prediction by a median approximately 6.2 months. Blood shared most expanded thyroid clonotypes above 0.001.

TCR beta CDR3 sequences were amplified from RNA transcripts. The HTBI primer set drove a first-round RT-PCR of the TCR CDR3. TCRdb fed the multiplex PCR reads into MiXCR, producing one record per CDR3 protein. Of more than 550,000 distinct CDR3 sequences listed, about 18% are singletons. Sequenced input: blood. This TCR came from a man in his fifties with Graves' hyperthyroidism.

The CDR3: CASKRQVNSNQPQHF. The CDR3 DNA follows: TGTGCCAGCAAAAGACAGGTTAATAGCAATCAGCCCCAGCATTTT. The V and J genes are TRBV2 and TRBJ1-5; a weak D match, TRBD1 (6 bases). The CDR3 length is 15 residues. From germline, CDR1 is SNHLY and CDR2 FYNNEI. V was cut by 7 bases and J by 0 bases, with 13 bases left in between.